Listed here is a single T cell receptor (beta chain). Its antigen is not known. The sample comes from a study of T-cell memory formation after mild COVID-19. The study, taken as a whole, reports: Most CD4+ clones that shrank were in CM and EM, while CD8+ ones turned up in EMRA. Whereas later expanders leaned CD4+, clones contracting day 15 to 85 showed a balanced CD4/CD8 makeup.

TCRdb recomputed calls from the 5' RACE reads with MiXCR, one row per CDR3 protein. The data contain roughly 250,000 distinct CDR3 sequences, roughly a sixth of them singletons. The CDR3 length is 14 residues. V was pared by 6 bases and J by 5 bases, with 6 bases of the junction left unmatched. This receptor was identified in a man in his late teens or twenties who had mild COVID-19 (a few samples of this study predate the infection). Cell type and time point are not known. The chain links TRBV12-3 or TRBV12-4 to TRBJ2-2; 7 bases line up with TRBD1. Sequencing was done on a sample of PBMCs or a T cell subset sorted from them (not recorded which). CDR3 residues: CASRQTGKTGELFF. Here the CDR3 DNA reads TGTGCCAGCAGGCAGACAGGGAAAACCGGGGAGCTGTTTTTT.